Below are 18 T cell receptor beta chains sequenced from a single sample in a study of cytomegalovirus exposure and HLA in healthy donors. Both 60 Vbeta primers and 13 Jbeta primers went into the PCR. TCRdb's copy holds only in-frame clones and misses some; the assay was immunoSEQ multiplex PCR. The sample includes roughly 150,000 clones, about 81% seen only once; the top ten take approximately 1.6%. Input material: PBMCs. All receptors come from a girl under 18 in good health and CMV-seropositive.

This clone was observed a few times. The chain carries TRBV6-5 and TRBJ2-7; D is perhaps TRBD1 (5 bases). This CDR3 contains 15 residues. Trimming left V 5 bases short and J 0 bases short, with 14 bases between. CDR1 and CDR2 (germline): MNHEY, SVGAGI. The CDR3 nucleotides are TGTGCCAGCAGTAAGCAGGGATTAGTCTCCTACGAGCAGTACTTC. Translation gives CASSKQGLVSYEQYF.

This chain uses TRBV7-8 with TRBJ2-3; 8 bases match TRBD2. CDR3 length equals 16 residues. Germline assignment: CDR1 SGHVS and CDR2 FQNEAQ. V was clipped by 5 bases and J by 2 bases; unmatched bases: 9. DNA for the CDR3: TGTGCCAGCAGCATTAGCGGGACCCAGAACACAGATACGCAGTATTTT. As protein: CASSISGTQNTDTQYF.

The chain links TRBV25-1 to TRBJ2-1, with a weak D call TRBD2 (6 bases). The CDR3 is made up of 15 amino acids. V lost 6 bases to trimming and J lost 2 bases, with 14 bases between them. Germline V gene sequence: CDR1 MGHDK, CDR2 SYGVNS. This CDR3 is CASRDTGTAYNEQFF. DNA of the CDR3: TGTGCCAGCAGGGACACCGGGACTGCCTACAATGAGCAGTTCTTC.

The V call is TRBV5-4, the J call TRBJ2-7; a possible D gene is TRBD1 (5 bases). The last part of the DNA fits TRBJ2-5 better; the J call may be wrong. The CDR3 loop spans 14 amino acids. The germline V gene encodes CDR1 SGHNT and CDR2 YYREEE (reference sequence). The CDR3 nucleotides read TGTGCCAGCAGCCCTAGGGGCAGCCAAGAGACCCAGTACTTC. Residues: CASSPRGSQETQYF.

The genes are TRBV2 and TRBJ1-4; D uncertain. Germline V gives CDR1 SNHLY, CDR2 FYNNEI. Trimming took off 4 bases at V and 2 bases at J, with 8 bases between the two ends. This CDR3 has 14 residues. Written as DNA, the CDR3 is TGTGCCAGCAGTGTAGGACTCACTAATGAAAAACTGTTTTTT. The encoded protein is CASSVGLTNEKLFF.

The chain is built from TRBV10-2 and TRBJ2-5, with D hard to call. Trimming removed 2 bases at V and 0 bases at J, with 10 bases between. This CDR3 is 15 amino acids long. CDR1 and CDR2 (germline): WSHSY, SAAADI. CDR3 sequence reads: CASSERSVYQETQYF. The DNA of the CDR3 is TGCGCCAGCAGTGAGCGGAGTGTGTACCAAGAGACCCAGTACTTC.

The V call is TRBV25-1, the J call TRBJ1-6, with a tentative D call TRBD1 (5 bases). V lost 7 bases and J lost 5, with 15 bases in between. CDR3 length: 15 amino acids. Looked up from germline, CDR1 is MGHDK and CDR2 is SYGVNS. The CDR3 spells CASTRDRNDNSPLHF. DNA for the CDR3: TGTGCCAGCACCAGAGACAGAAATGATAATTCACCCCTCCACTTT.

The J gene is TRBJ2-4, the V gene TRBV9, with D hard to call. The germline V gene encodes CDR1 SGDLS and CDR2 YYNGEE. V was pared by 0 bases and J by 7 bases, with 11 bases between. There are 14 residues in the CDR3. The CDR3 loop is CASSVEPTGNIQYF. CDR3 nucleotide sequence: TGTGCCAGCAGCGTAGAACCAACCGGGAACATTCAGTACTTC.

The chain has TRBV4-3 and TRBJ2-7; D is ambiguous. Between the trimmed V and J ends, which lost 0 bases and 3 bases, there was a span of 9 bases. The CDR3 length is 14 residues. Germline V CDR1 and CDR2: LGHNA, YSLEER. The CDR3 reads CASSQDRSHYEQYF. The CDR3 nucleotides read TGCGCCAGCAGCCAAGATAGGAGTCACTACGAGCAGTACTTC.

The chain is built from TRBV13 and TRBJ1-2; tentative D call: TRBD1 (6 bases). Trimming removed 5 bases from V and 5 bases from J, with 15 bases in between. This CDR3 region has 14 residues. The germline V gene encodes CDR1 PRHDT and CDR2 FYEKMQ (reference sequence). The DNA of the CDR3 is TGTGCCAGCAGCCAGGACAGAGGAGCATATGGCTACACCTTC. Protein product: CASSQDRGAYGYTF. Drawing the rest from reference TRBV13 and TRBJ1-2, the complete variable domain is AAGVIQSPRHLIKEKRETATLKCYPIPRHDTVYWYQQGPGQDPQFLISFYEKMQSDKGSIPDRFSAQQFSDYHSELNMSSLELGDSALYFCASSQDRGAYGYTFGSGTRLTVV.

The chain has TRBV9 and TRBJ2-3; the match to TRBD1 covers 7 bases. J lost 0 bases, V lost 4 bases, and 11 bases had no gene match. CDR1 and CDR2 (germline): SGDLS, YYNGEE. CDR3 length equals 17 residues. Written as DNA, the CDR3 is TGTGCCAGCAGCTCGGGACAGACGTCGTGGAGCACAGATACGCAGTATTTT. Its translation: CASSSGQTSWSTDTQYF. Complete variable domain (other parts from reference TRBV9 and TRBJ2-3): DSGVTQTPKHLITATGQRVTLRCSPRSGDLSVYWYQQSLDQGLQFLIQYYNGEERAKGNILERFSAQQFPDLHSELNLSSLELGDSALYFCASSSGQTSWSTDTQYFGPGTRLTVL.

The rearrangement joins TRBV9 to TRBJ2-2, with D tentatively TRBD2 (6 bases). This CDR3 is built from 13 residues. Germline V lookup: CDR1 SGDLS, CDR2 YYNGEE. V was pared by 2 bases and J by 5 bases, with 7 bases between. CDR3 loop: CASSVGTTGELFF. CDR3 nucleotides: TGTGCCAGCAGCGTCGGGACTACCGGGGAGCTGTTTTTT.

V gene TRBV7-2 combines with J gene TRBJ1-5, with TRBD1 as a possible D gene (6 bases). V was pared by 4 bases and J by 4 bases, with 14 bases between. The V gene's germline CDR1 is SGHTA and CDR2 FQGNSA. The CDR3 is 15 residues long. In DNA, the CDR3 is TGTGCCAGCAGCTCTCAGGGGTTCAGGAATCAGCCCCAGCATTTT. Encoded protein: CASSSQGFRNQPQHF. The full variable domain, completed using reference TRBV7-2 and TRBJ1-5, is GAGVSQSPSNKVTEKGKDVELRCDPISGHTALYWYRQSLGQGLEFLIYFQGNSAPDKSGLPSDRFSAERTGGSVSTLTIQRTQQEDSAVYLCASSSQGFRNQPQHFGDGTRLSIL.

This chain links TRBV6-6 with TRBJ1-2; D remains unclear. The V end was cut by 6 bases, the J end by 8 bases, with 16 bases between. The CDR3 consists of 13 residues. Germline CDR1 and CDR2: MNHNY and SVGAGI (reference sequence). The CDR3 sequence: CASSHTSPGGYTF. The CDR3 DNA is TGTGCCAGCAGCCATACTTCGCCGGGAGGCTACACCTTC.

This chain connects TRBV4-1 to TRBJ2-3; 11 bases fit TRBD2. J was trimmed by 2 bases and V by 2 bases; bases with no gene match: 3. Germline V gives CDR1 MGHRA, CDR2 YSYEKL. The CDR3 is 16 residues long. The CDR3 bases are TGCGCCAGCAGCCAAATAGCGGGAGGGTACACAGATACGCAGTATTTT. It encodes CASSQIAGGYTDTQYF.

The chain uses TRBV11-2 and TRBJ2-5; possibly TRBD2 for D (6 bases). V was shortened by 5 bases and J by 1 base, with 11 bases between the two germline ends. The germline V gene has CDR1 SGHAT and CDR2 FQNNGV. This CDR3 is 14 amino acids long. The CDR3 sequence: CASSVGLIQETQYF. The CDR3 region has the DNA TGTGCCAGCAGCGTGGGACTGATCCAAGAGACCCAGTACTTC.

The chain employs TRBV29-1 and TRBJ2-3; 9 bases match TRBD2. CDR1 is SQVTM and CDR2 is ANQGSEA in the germline V gene. V lost 5 bases to trimming and J lost 10 bases; unmatched junction nucleotides: 10. The CDR3 is made up of 13 amino acids. The CDR3 nucleotides are TGCAGCGTTATCGTAGCGGGAGTAGGAGCGCAGTATTTT. It codes for CSVIVAGVGAQYF.

The V call is TRBV2, the J call TRBJ2-7; 9 nucleotides line up with TRBD2. This CDR3 comprises 17 residues. The germline CDR1 and CDR2 sequences are SNHLY and FYNNEI. The ends lost 6 bases at V and 3 bases at J; junction bases unmatched: 15. For the CDR3, the DNA is TGTGCCAGCAGCGAGAGGTATGCTAGCGGGGTATACTACGAGCAGTACTTC. Translation: CASSERYASGVYYEQYF.